The 21 T cell receptor beta chains below all came from one sample that was sequenced in a study of Ad26.COV2.S vaccination and SARS-CoV-2 variants. The sample's treatment: roughly 18 received Ad26.COV2.S at low or high dose, single or two shots; roughly five received placebo; per-sample allocation not given. At day 63 after the first vaccine or placebo injection, samples were drawn. This table comes from immunoSEQ multiplex PCR, and its TCRdb copy is limited to in-frame clones, with some not included. The top ten hold around 3.3% of the sample, which has hundreds of thousands of clones, approximately 81% seen once. The sequenced sample was peripheral blood, obtained in a trial of Ad26.COV2.S vaccine versus placebo. The receptor set was obtained from a person aged 18-65 years who received the Ad26.COV2.S COVID-19 vaccine or a placebo.

The V call is TRBV3-1 (or the pseudogene TRBV3-2), the J call TRBJ1-6; no definite D call. Between the trimmed V and J ends, which lost 3 bases and 4 bases, there was a span of 7 bases. CDR1 is LGHDT, CDR2 YNNKEL, per germline (reference sequence). The CDR3 totals 14 residues. CDR3 region: CASSQVQYNSPLHF. CDR3 bases: TGTGCCAGCAGCCAGGTTCAGTATAATTCACCCCTCCACTTT.

The CDR3 spells CASSGQSTDTQYF. CDR3 DNA sequence: TGTGCCAGCAGCGGACAATCCACAGATACGCAGTATTTT. The chain employs TRBV13 and TRBJ2-3, with a weak D call TRBD1 (5 bases). Germline CDR1 and CDR2: PRHDT and FYEKMQ (reference sequence). This CDR3 has 13 amino acids. Trimming shortened V by 5 bases and J by 2 bases, and 8 bases separated the two germline ends.

The chain links TRBV5-1 to TRBJ2-7; the D gene is possibly TRBD1 (6 bases). Germline CDR1 is SGHRS and CDR2 is YFSETQ. CDR3 length: 13 amino acids. Trimming pared 1 base from V and 2 bases from J, leaving 7 bases between. CDR3 DNA sequence: TGCGCCAGCAGCTTGAACAGGGCCTACGAGCAGTACTTC. It translates to CASSLNRAYEQYF.

Many counts were recorded for this clone. This chain uses TRBV10-3 with TRBJ1-3; 8 bases align to TRBD1. CDR1 and CDR2 (germline): ENHRY, SYGVKD. The V and J ends lost 4 bases and 0 bases, in that order; junction bases with no gene match: 2. This CDR3 is built from 15 residues. The CDR3, as DNA: TGTGCCATCAGTGGGACAGGGAGCTCTGGAAACACCATATATTTT. Its translation: CAISGTGSSGNTIYF.

V is TRBV7-9 and J is TRBJ2-7, with D tentatively TRBD1 (5 bases). CDR3 size: 14 residues. CDR1 is SEHNR and CDR2 is FQNEAQ in the germline V gene (reference sequence). V was pared by 1 base and J by 6 bases, with 13 bases between. The CDR3 DNA sequence: TGTGCCAGCAGCTTAGGAGTCAGGGTCAGCGAGCAGTACTTC. This codes for CASSLGVRVSEQYF.

The chain employs TRBV4-3 and TRBJ2-3, with D perhaps assigned TRBD1 or TRBD2 (7 bases each). The CDR3 consists of 15 residues. The germline CDR1 and CDR2 sequences are LGHNA and YSLEER. The V end lost 2 bases, the J end lost 5 bases, and 14 bases lay between the germline ends. The CDR3 is CASSQLTGEGDTQYF. The CDR3 nucleotides read TGCGCCAGCAGCCAACTAACAGGGGAGGGAGATACGCAGTATTTT.

The chain is built from TRBV4-3 and TRBJ2-7; 7 nucleotides match TRBD2. Germline V gene data show CDR1 as LGHNA and CDR2 as YSLEER. V lost 1 base, J lost 3 bases, and 9 bases stayed unmatched. The CDR3 contains 16 residues. CDR3 coding DNA: TGCGCCAGCAGCCAAGGACTAGCACAAAAAAGCTACGAGCAGTACTTC. Amino acid sequence: CASSQGLAQKSYEQYF.

The V gene is TRBV6-5, the J gene TRBJ1-1; no clear D gene. With 0 bases removed from V and 3 bases from J, the gap between germline ends came to 5 bases. From germline, CDR1 is MNHEY and CDR2 SVGAGI. The CDR3 sequence is 13 residues long. The CDR3 spells CASSYSLHTEAFF. CDR3 nucleotides: TGTGCCAGCAGTTACTCATTACACACTGAAGCTTTCTTT.

The J gene is TRBJ2-3, the V gene TRBV5-1, with D hard to call. Per the germline V gene, CDR1 is SGHRS and CDR2 is YFSETQ. The V end was cut by 4 bases, the J end by 5 bases, with 17 bases between. This CDR3 region has 15 residues. The CDR3 DNA reads as TGCGCCAGCAGCCACGGGCCGCCAGGTGGAGATACGCAGTATTTT. Residues: CASSHGPPGGDTQYF.

The chain is built from TRBV7-2 and TRBJ2-1; TRBD2 matches 13 bases. Germline V gives CDR1 SGHTA, CDR2 FQGNSA. This CDR3 has 20 residues. V lost 0 bases to trimming and J lost 0 bases; unmatched junction nucleotides: 8. The CDR3 loop is CASSLAFGLAGASSYNEQFF. CDR3 sequence (DNA): TGTGCCAGCAGCTTAGCGTTCGGACTAGCGGGAGCTAGCTCCTACAATGAGCAGTTCTTC.

The rearrangement links TRBV30 to TRBJ2-7, with D perhaps matching TRBD2 (5 bases). This CDR3 region has 13 residues. Trimming pared 2 bases from V and 6 bases from J, leaving 14 bases between. Germline CDR1 and CDR2: GTSNPN and SVGIG (reference sequence). The CDR3 bases are TGTGCCTGGAGTCTGAAGGGTACTAGCGAGCAGTACTTC. This encodes CAWSLKGTSEQYF.

The chain employs TRBV7-9 and TRBJ2-1, with D uncertain. The germline V and J ends were trimmed by 8 bases and 9 bases, with 8 bases remaining between them. The CDR3 runs 10 residues. Germline-derived CDR1 and CDR2 are SEHNR and FQNEAQ (reference sequence). The DNA for the CDR3 is TGTGCCAGCGGCGTTGCTGAGCAGTTCTTC. It specifies CASGVAEQFF.

The CDR3: CASSYPQGAYNSPLHF. The CDR3 DNA reads TGTGCCAGCAGTTATCCCCAGGGGGCATATAATTCACCCCTCCACTTT. This chain joins TRBV28 and TRBJ1-6; 8 bases are a match to TRBD1. The J segment lost 4 bases and the V segment lost 4 bases, leaving 6 bases of the junction unmatched. This CDR3 has 16 residues. Germline V lookup: CDR1 MDHEN, CDR2 SYDVKM.

This clone was detected only a few times. V usage is TRBV2 and J usage is TRBJ2-7, with D unresolved. Trimming pared 2 bases from V and 6 bases from J, leaving 5 bases between. CDR1 is SNHLY and CDR2 is FYNNEI in the germline V gene. This CDR3 contains 11 residues. CDR3 protein: CASSEFSEQYF. DNA of the CDR3: TGTGCCAGCAGTGAATTTTCCGAGCAGTACTTC.

The chain couples TRBV10-2 to TRBJ2-7; a possible D gene is TRBD2 (5 bases). V gave up 8 bases and J gave up 5 bases, with 7 bases separating them. The CDR3 loop spans 10 amino acids. CDR1 and CDR2 from the germline V gene are WSHSY and SAAADI. The CDR3, as DNA: TGCGCCAGCCAGAGGGACGAGCAGTACTTC. This gives the protein CASQRDEQYF.

V gene TRBV9 combines with J gene TRBJ2-1; D assignment may be TRBD1 or TRBD2 (5 bases each). V gave up 3 bases and J gave up 0 bases, with 10 bases separating them. The germline CDR1 and CDR2 sequences are SGDLS and YYNGEE. The CDR3 sequence is 15 residues long. The CDR3 DNA reads as TGTGCCAGCAGCGGGGCAGGGAGCTCCTACAATGAGCAGTTCTTC. It is translated as CASSGAGSSYNEQFF.

The V gene is TRBV4-2, the J gene TRBJ2-4; tentatively, D is TRBD2 (6 bases). Germline assignment: CDR1 LGHNA and CDR2 YNFKEQ. V was cut by 11 bases and J by 10 bases, with 21 bases left in between. The CDR3 is 13 amino acids. The CDR3 region has the DNA TGTGCCTCCGCCAATCGGGAGCGAGGGATTCAGTACTTC. Translated, it gives CASANRERGIQYF.

This sequence joins TRBV6-6 and TRBJ1-5; D not resolved. This CDR3 spans 12 amino acids. Germline CDR1 reads MNHNY; CDR2 reads SVGAGI (reference sequence). V lost 0 bases to trimming and J lost 8 bases, with 5 bases between them. CDR3 sequence reads: CASSYSGEPQHF. The DNA for the CDR3 is TGTGCCAGCAGTTACTCCGGCGAGCCCCAGCATTTT.

This chain uses TRBV21-1 with TRBJ2-1; TRBD2, the table's D call, lacks a check against the DNA. TRBV21-1 is annotated as a pseudogene. The CDR3 sequence is 16 residues long. CDR3 nucleotides: TGTGCCAGCAGCCATAGCGGGAGGTCTTTATCCAATGAGCAGTTCTTC. Its translation is CASSHSGRSLSNEQFF.

The CDR3 nucleotides are TGTGCCAGCAGCTTGTATCAGGCGGTCACCGGGGAGCTGTTTTTT. This codes for CASSLYQAVTGELFF. This rearrangement joins TRBV5-4 to TRBJ2-2; no reliable D call. The CDR3 length is 15 residues. V lost 1 base and J 4 bases, leaving 11 bases between the germline ends. Per the germline V gene, CDR1 is SGHNT and CDR2 is YYREEE (reference sequence).

CDR3 nucleotide sequence: TGTGCCAGCGCCGGGACCTTGTTTGGGCAGCCCCAGCATTTT. Amino acid sequence: CASAGTLFGQPQHF. The chain joins TRBV6-5 to TRBJ1-5; possible D gene TRBD1, 5 bases. V lost 8 bases, J lost 7 bases, and 18 bases lay in between. This CDR3 contains 14 residues. The germline gives CDR1 MNHEY, CDR2 SVGAGI.